The present TCR beta chain was sequenced within a study of vaccination and CD4 T cells after COVID-19. With V trimmed by 6 bases and J by 4 bases, 13 bases remained unmatched. The CDR3 consists of 16 residues. Germline V lookup: CDR1 MDHEN, CDR2 SYDVKM. As regards this clonotype: The antigen remains unidentified.

The assay that was used to sequence DNA from cultured CD4+ T cells was the Oncomine TCR Beta short-read assay. Researchers extracted genomic DNA from CD4+ T cells that had been cultured. One entry per CDR3 protein results from TCRdb running MiXCR on the PCR reads. The repertoire holds some 15,000 distinct CDR3 sequences, with 50% to 65% as singletons. As for treatment: roughly 10-day PBMC culture with coronavirus spike peptide pools or control peptides (ViraFEST assay). This clonotype originated in a human donor who had recovered from COVID-19. The chain uses TRBV28 and TRBJ1-2; 8 bases are shared with TRBD1. Sequences were obtained from CD4+ T cells from blood, cultured in vitro. The CDR3 DNA reads as TGTGCCAGCAGCTCCACCCAAGACAGGGGTGTCTATGGCTACACCTTC. Amino acid sequence: CASSSTQDRGVYGYTF.